Below, 2 T cell receptor beta chains from the same sample are listed, as sequenced in a study of blood T cell repertoires in COVID-19. Data came from immunoSEQ multiplex PCR; TCRdb stores just in-frame clones and leaves some out. The sample consists of fewer than 200,000 clones, 76% of them appearing once. The sample taken for sequencing was peripheral blood. The receptors here all came from a woman older than 75 with acute or convalescent COVID-19.

This sequence joins TRBV5-5 and TRBJ1-1; D unclear. Trimming cost V 4 bases and J 4 bases, with 8 bases left between them. This CDR3 is built from 12 residues. The V gene's germline CDR1 is SGHKS and CDR2 YYEKEE (reference sequence). CDR3 sequence reads: CASSPRGTEAFF. CDR3 in DNA: TGTGCCAGCAGCCCACGGGGCACTGAAGCTTTCTTT. The variable domain in full, completed from reference TRBV5-5 and TRBJ1-1, reads DAGVTQSPTHLIKTRGQQVTLRCSPISGHKSVSWYQQVLGQGPQFIFQYYEKEERGRGNFPDRFSARQFPNYSSELNVNALLLGDSALYLCASSPRGTEAFFGQGTRLTVV.

This chain uses TRBV5-1 with TRBJ2-3, with D uncertain. V lost 4 bases and J lost 2, with 8 bases in between. The CDR3 runs to 13 residues. Germline assignment: CDR1 SGHRS and CDR2 YFSETQ. CDR3 region: CASSVMSTDTQYF. In DNA form, the CDR3 reads TGCGCCAGCAGCGTTATGTCCACAGATACGCAGTATTTT.